This T cell receptor (beta chain) came from a study of T cell changes during pregnancy in multiple sclerosis. Germline-derived CDR1 and CDR2 are SGDLS and YYNGEE. Trimming cost V 0 bases and J 2 bases; bases outside gene matches: 6. The CDR3 is made up of 16 amino acids. Repertoires were generated with immunoSEQ multiplex PCR, while TCRdb's copy carries only in-frame clones and drops some. The sample lists 75,000 to 85,000 clones; roughly 93% were seen once. The input for sequencing was peripheral blood, taken in the second trimester of pregnancy. V and J are TRBV9 and TRBJ2-3; 7 nucleotides align to TRBD1. This TCR was sampled from a female donor with multiple sclerosis, enrolled in a pregnancy study. This chain's CDR3 is CASSVGQGESTDTQYF. The CDR3, as DNA: TGTGCCAGCAGCGTAGGGCAGGGGGAGTCCACAGATACGCAGTATTTT.